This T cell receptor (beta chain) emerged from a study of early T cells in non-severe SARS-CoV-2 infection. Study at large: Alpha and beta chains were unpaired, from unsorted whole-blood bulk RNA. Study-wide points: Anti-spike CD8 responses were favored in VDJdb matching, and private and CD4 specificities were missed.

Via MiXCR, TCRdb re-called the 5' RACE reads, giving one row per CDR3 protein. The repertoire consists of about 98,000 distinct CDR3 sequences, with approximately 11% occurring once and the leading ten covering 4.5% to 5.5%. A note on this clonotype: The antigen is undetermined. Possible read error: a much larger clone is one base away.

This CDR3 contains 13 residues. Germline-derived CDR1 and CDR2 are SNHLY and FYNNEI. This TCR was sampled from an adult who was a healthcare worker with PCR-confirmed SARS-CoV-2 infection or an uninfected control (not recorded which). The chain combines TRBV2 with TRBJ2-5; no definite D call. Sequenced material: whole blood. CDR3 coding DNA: TGTGTCAGCGTGGGGAACGGACAAGAGACCCAGTACTTC. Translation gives CVSVGNGQETQYF.